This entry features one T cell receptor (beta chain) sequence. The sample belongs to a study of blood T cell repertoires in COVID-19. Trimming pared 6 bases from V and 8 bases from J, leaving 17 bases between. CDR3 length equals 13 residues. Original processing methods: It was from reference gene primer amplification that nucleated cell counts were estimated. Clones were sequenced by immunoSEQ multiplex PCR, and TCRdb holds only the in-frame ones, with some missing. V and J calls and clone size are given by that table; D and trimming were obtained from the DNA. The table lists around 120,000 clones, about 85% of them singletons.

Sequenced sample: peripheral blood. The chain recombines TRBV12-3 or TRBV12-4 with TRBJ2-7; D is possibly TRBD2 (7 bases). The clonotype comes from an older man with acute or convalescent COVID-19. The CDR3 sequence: CASRPGGRLQQYF. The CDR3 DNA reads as TGTGCCAGCAGACCGGGGGGCCGCTTGCAGCAGTACTTC.